The 8 T cell receptor beta chains in this list originate from one sample, sequenced in a study of CD8 T cells in Susac syndrome. The RNA, 0.5 to 1 ug, was put through reverse transcription using random hexamers. TCRdb re-analysed the immunoSEQ multiplex PCR reads in MiXCR, keeping a single row per CDR3 protein. The sample yields 150,000 or so distinct CDR3 sequences, roughly nine tenths seen once. What was sequenced was CD4+ T cells from PBMCs. These receptors were collected from a human donor in good health.

The V gene is TRBV4-2, the J gene TRBJ1-5; no clear D. V shed 4 bases and J shed 2 bases, with 15 bases lying between them. The CDR3 spans 16 residues. Germline V gene data show CDR1 as LGHNA and CDR2 as YNFKEQ. The DNA of the CDR3 is TGTGCCAGCAGCCCCCACGGGCAAGGTGGCAATCAGCCCCAGCATTTT. This codes for CASSPHGQGGNQPQHF.

The chain combines TRBV27 with TRBJ2-1, with 13 bases lining up with TRBD2. Germline V CDR1 and CDR2: MNHEY, SMNVEV (reference sequence). V gave up 4 bases and J gave up 7 bases; unmatched junction bases: 1. The CDR3 spans 14 residues. CDR3 nucleotide sequence: TGTGCCAGCAGTTCACTAGCGGGAGGGAATGAGCAGTTCTTC. Its translation: CASSSLAGGNEQFF.

This clonotype was detected only a few times. This chain joins TRBV20-1 and TRBJ2-5; D may be TRBD1 (6 bases). This CDR3 is 14 amino acids long. Germline CDR1 DFQATT, CDR2 SNEGSKA (reference sequence). Between the trimmed V and J ends, which lost 0 bases and 4 bases, there was a span of 12 bases. CDR3 nucleotides: TGCAGTGCTAGAGATATCACAGGGCGAGAGACCCAGTACTTC. It yields the protein CSARDITGRETQYF.

As DNA, the CDR3 is TGTGCCATCAGTGAGTCAGCGGGAGGGCATACGCAGTATTTT. This gives the protein CAISESAGGHTQYF. V is TRBV10-3 and J is TRBJ2-3; TRBD2 matches at 10 bases. In germline, CDR1 is ENHRY, CDR2 SYGVKD. V was clipped by 0 bases and J by 7 bases; unmatched bases: 1. The length of the CDR3 is 14 residues.

In this sample, this clonotype turned up once. The rearrangement links TRBV28 to TRBJ1-1; maybe TRBD1 (5 bases). V dropped 6 bases and J dropped 7 bases, with 15 bases sitting between them. The CDR3 totals 13 residues. Germline CDR1 is MDHEN and CDR2 is SYDVKM. CDR3 region: CASSWGGDYEAFF. Written as DNA, the CDR3 is TGTGCCAGCAGCTGGGGGGGGGACTATGAAGCTTTCTTT.

The CDR3 protein is CASSLMSGETQYF. DNA of the CDR3: TGTGCCAGCAGCTTAATGTCTGGAGAGACCCAGTACTTC. The genes are TRBV7-2 and TRBJ2-5, with D unresolved. Germline loops: CDR1 SGHTA, CDR2 FQGNSA. The CDR3 covers 13 residues. The V end lost 2 bases, the J end lost 4 bases, and 8 bases lay between the germline ends. The variable domain in full, completed from reference TRBV7-2 and TRBJ2-5, reads GAGVSQSPSNKVTEKGKDVELRCDPISGHTALYWYRQSLGQGLEFLIYFQGNSAPDKSGLPSDRFSAERTGGSVSTLTIQRTQQEDSAVYLCASSLMSGETQYFGPGTRLLVL.

The chain uses TRBV6-5 and TRBJ1-4; 7 nucleotides align to TRBD1. The CDR3 totals 13 residues. V trimming: 4 bases; J trimming: 5 bases; junction bases outside the gene matches: 1. Germline CDR1 and CDR2: MNHEY and SVGAGI. As DNA, the CDR3 is TGTGCCAGCAGTTGGGGACAGAATGAAAAACTGTTTTTT. The encoded protein is CASSWGQNEKLFF.

This clonotype was detected only a few times. The chain combines TRBV18 with TRBJ2-7; D possibly corresponds to TRBD1 (6 bases). Germline CDR1 reads KGHSH; CDR2 reads LQKENI. The CDR3 has 13 amino acids. V was cut by 3 bases and J by 1 base, with 7 bases left in between. CDR3 in DNA: TGTGCCAGCTCACCCCAGGGGTCCTACGAGCAGTACTTC. Translated: CASSPQGSYEQYF.